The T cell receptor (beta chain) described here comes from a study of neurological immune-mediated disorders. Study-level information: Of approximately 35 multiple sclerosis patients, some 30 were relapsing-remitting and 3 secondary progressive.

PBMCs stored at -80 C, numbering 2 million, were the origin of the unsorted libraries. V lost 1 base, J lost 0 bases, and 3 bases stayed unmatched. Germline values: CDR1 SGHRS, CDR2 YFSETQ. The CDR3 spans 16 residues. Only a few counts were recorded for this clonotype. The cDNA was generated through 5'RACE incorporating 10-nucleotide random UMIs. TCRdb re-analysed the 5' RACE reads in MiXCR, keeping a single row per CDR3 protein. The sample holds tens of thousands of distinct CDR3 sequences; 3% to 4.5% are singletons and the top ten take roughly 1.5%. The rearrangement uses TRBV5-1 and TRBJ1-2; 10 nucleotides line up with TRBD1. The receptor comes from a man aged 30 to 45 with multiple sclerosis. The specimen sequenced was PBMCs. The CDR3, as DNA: TGCGCCAGCAGCTTGAGGACAGGGGGGCCTAACTATGGCTACACCTTC. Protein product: CASSLRTGGPNYGYTF.